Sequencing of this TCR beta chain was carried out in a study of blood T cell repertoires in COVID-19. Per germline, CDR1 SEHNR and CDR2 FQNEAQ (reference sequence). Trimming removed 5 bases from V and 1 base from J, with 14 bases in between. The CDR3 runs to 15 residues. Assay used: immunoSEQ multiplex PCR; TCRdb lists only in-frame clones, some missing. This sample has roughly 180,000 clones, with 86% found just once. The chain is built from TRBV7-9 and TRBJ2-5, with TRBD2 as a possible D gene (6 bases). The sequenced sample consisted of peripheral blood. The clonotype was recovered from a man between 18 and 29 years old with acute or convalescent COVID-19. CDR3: CASSPSEGPQETQYF. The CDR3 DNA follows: TGTGCCAGCAGCCCTAGCGAGGGCCCCCAAGAGACCCAGTACTTC.